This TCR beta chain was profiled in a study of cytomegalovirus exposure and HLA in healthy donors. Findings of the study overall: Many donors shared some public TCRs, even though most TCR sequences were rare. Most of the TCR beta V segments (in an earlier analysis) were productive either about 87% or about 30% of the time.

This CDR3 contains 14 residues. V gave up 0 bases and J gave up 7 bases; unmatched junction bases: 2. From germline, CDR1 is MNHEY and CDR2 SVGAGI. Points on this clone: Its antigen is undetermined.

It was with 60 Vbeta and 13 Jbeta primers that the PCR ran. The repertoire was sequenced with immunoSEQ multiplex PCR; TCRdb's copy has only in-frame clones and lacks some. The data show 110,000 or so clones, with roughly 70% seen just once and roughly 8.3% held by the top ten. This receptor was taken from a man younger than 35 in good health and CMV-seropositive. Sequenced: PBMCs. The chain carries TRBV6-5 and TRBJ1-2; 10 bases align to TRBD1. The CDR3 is CASSYSGQGCGYTF. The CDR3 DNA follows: TGTGCCAGCAGTTACTCGGGACAGGGGTGTGGCTACACCTTC.